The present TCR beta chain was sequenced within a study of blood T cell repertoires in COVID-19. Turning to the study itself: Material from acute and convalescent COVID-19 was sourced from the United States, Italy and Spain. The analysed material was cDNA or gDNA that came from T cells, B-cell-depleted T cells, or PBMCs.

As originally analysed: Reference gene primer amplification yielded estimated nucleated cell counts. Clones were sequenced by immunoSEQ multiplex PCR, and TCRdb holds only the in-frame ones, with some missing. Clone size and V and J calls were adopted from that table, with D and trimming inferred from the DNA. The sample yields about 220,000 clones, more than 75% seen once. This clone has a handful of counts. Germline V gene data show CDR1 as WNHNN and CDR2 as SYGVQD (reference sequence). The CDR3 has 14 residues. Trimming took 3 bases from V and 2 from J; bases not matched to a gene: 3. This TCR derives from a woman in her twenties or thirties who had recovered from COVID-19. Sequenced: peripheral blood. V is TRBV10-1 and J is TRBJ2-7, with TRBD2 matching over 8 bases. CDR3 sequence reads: CASSDTSGTYEQYF. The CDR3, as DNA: TGCGCCAGCAGTGACACTAGCGGAACCTACGAGCAGTACTTC.